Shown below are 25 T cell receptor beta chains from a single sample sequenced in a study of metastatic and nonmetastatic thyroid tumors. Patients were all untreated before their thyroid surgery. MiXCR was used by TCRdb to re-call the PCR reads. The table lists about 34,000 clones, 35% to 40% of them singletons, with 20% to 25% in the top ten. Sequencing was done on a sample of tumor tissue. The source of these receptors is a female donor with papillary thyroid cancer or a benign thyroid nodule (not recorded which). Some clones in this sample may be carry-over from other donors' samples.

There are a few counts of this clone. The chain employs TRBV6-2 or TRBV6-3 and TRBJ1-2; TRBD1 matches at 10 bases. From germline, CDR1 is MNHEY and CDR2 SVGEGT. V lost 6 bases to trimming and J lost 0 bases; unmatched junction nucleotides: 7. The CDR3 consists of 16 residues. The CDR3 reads CASRPGQGLANYGYTF. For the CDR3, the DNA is TGTGCCAGCAGGCCGGGACAGGGGCTAGCTAACTATGGCTACACCTTC.

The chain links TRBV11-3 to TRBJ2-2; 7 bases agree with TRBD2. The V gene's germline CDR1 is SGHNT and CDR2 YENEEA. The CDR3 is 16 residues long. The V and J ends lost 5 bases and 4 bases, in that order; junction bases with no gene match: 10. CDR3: CASSALGGGPTGELFF. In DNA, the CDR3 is TGTGCCAGCAGCGCCTTAGGCGGGGGACCCACCGGGGAGCTGTTTTTT.

CDR3 sequence: CASSLDQGAGANVLTF. Written as DNA, the CDR3 is TGTGCCAGCAGTTTAGATCAGGGCGCTGGGGCCAACGTCCTGACTTTC. The V gene is TRBV28, the J gene TRBJ2-6, with D tentatively TRBD1 (5 bases). Germline V lookup: CDR1 MDHEN, CDR2 SYDVKM. Between the trimmed V and J ends, which lost 2 bases and 2 bases, there was a span of 10 bases. The length of the CDR3 is 16 residues. The variable domain in full, with the rest retrieved from reference TRBV28 and TRBJ2-6, is DVKVTQSSRYLVKRTGEKVFLECVQDMDHENMFWYRQDPGLGLRLIYFSYDVKMKEKGDIPEGYSVSREKKERFSLILESASTNQTSMYLCASSLDQGAGANVLTFGAGSRLTVL.

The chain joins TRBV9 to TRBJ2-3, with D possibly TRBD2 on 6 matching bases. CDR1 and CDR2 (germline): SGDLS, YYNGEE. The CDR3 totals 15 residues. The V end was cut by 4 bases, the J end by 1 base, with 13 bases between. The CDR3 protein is CASSLFGGGTDTQYF. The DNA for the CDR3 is TGTGCCAGCAGCCTTTTCGGGGGAGGCACAGATACGCAGTATTTT.

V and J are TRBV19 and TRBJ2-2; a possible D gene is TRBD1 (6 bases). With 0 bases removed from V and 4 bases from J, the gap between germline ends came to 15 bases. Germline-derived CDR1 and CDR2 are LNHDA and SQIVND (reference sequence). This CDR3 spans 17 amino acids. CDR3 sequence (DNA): TGTGCCAGTAGTATAGACAGGGCAGGGGTAACCACCGGGGAGCTGTTTTTT. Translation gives CASSIDRAGVTTGELFF.

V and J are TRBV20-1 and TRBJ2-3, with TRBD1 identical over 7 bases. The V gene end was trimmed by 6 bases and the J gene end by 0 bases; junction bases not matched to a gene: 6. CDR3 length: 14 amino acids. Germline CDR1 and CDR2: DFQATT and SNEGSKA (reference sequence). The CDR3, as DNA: TGCAGTGCCGAGACACAGGGGAGCACAGATACGCAGTATTTT. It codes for CSAETQGSTDTQYF.

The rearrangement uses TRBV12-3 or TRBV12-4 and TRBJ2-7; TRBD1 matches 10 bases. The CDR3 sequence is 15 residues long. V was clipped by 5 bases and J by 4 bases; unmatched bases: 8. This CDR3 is CASSAGTGAFYEQYF. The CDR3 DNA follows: TGTGCCAGCAGTGCCGGGACAGGGGCGTTTTACGAGCAGTACTTC.

The CDR3 DNA reads as TGTGCCAGCAGTAGCCTAGCGGGCTTTTCCTACGAGCAGTACTTC. This encodes CASSSLAGFSYEQYF. This chain joins TRBV6-1 and TRBJ2-7, with 8 nucleotides matching TRBD2. The germline V gene has CDR1 MNHNS and CDR2 SASEGT. The CDR3 contains 15 residues. After removal of 5 bases from V and 1 base from J, the junction contained 7 bases not matched to a gene.

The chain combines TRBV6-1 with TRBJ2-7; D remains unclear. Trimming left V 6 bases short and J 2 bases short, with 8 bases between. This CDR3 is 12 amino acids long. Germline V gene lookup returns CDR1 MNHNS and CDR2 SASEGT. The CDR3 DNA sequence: TGTGCCAGCAGGGTGTCTCCCTACGAGCAGTACTTC. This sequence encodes CASRVSPYEQYF.

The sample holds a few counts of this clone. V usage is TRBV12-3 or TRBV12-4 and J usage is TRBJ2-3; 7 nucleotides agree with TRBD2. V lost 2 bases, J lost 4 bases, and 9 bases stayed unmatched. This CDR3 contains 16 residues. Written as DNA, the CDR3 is TGTGCCAGCAGTTTATTCGGGGGGAGGGACTCAGATACGCAGTATTTT. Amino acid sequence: CASSLFGGRDSDTQYF.

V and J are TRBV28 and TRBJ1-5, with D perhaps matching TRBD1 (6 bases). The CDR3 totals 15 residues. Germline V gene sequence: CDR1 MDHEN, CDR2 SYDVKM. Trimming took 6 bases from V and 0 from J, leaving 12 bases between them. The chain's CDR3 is CASSLGQSSNQPQHF. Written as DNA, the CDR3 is TGTGCCAGCAGCCTCGGACAGTCTAGCAATCAGCCCCAGCATTTT.

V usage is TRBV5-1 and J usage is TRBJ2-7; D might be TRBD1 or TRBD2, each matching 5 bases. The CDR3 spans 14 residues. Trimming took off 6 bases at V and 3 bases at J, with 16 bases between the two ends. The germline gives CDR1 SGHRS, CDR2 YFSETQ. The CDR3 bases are TGCGCCAGCAACGAGGGACCCGGACGCTACGAGCAGTACTTC. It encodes CASNEGPGRYEQYF.

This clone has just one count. The CDR3 DNA reads TGCGCCAGCAGCCAAGCCACAGGGGTAAACCAGCCCCAGCATTTT. Its translation: CASSQATGVNQPQHF. V is TRBV4-1 and J is TRBJ1-5, with 7 bases identical to TRBD1. V was clipped by 1 base and J by 7 bases; unmatched bases: 7. CDR3 length equals 15 residues. Germline V CDR1 and CDR2: MGHRA, YSYEKL.

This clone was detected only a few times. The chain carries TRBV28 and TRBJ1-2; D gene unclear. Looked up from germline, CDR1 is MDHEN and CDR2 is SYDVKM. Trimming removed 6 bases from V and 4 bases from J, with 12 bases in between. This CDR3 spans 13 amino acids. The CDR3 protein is CASSPPATYGYTF. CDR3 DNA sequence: TGTGCCAGCAGCCCCCCAGCAACCTATGGCTACACCTTC.

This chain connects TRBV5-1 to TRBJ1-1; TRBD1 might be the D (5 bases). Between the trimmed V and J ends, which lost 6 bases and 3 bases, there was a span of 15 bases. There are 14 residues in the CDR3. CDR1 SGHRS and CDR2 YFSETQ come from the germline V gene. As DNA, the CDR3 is TGCGCCAGCAACCTCGGCGGGGGGTACACTGAAGCTTTCTTT. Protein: CASNLGGGYTEAFF. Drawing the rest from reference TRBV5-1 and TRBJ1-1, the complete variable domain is KAGVTQTPRYLIKTRGQQVTLSCSPISGHRSVSWYQQTPGQGLQFLFEYFSETQRNKGNFPGRFSGRQFSNSRSEMNVSTLELGDSALYLCASNLGGGYTEAFFGQGTRLTVV.

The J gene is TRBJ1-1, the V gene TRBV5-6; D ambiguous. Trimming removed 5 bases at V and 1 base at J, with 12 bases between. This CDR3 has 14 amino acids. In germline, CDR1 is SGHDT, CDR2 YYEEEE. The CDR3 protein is CASRPWFWNTEAFF. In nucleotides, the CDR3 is TGTGCCAGCAGACCCTGGTTTTGGAACACTGAAGCTTTCTTT.

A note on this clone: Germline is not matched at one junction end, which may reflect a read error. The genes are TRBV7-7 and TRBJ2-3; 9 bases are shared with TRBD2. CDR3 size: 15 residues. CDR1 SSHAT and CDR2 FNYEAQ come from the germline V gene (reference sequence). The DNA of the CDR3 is TGTGCTAGCAGACCCCTAGCGGGGAGGGCAGATACGCAGTATTTT. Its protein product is CASRPLAGRADTQYF.

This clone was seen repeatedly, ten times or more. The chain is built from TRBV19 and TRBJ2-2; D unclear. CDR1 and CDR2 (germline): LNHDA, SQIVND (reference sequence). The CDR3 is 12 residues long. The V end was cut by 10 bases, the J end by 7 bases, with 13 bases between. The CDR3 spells CATLGGHGELFF. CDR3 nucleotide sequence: TGTGCCACCCTGGGTGGCCACGGGGAGCTGTTTTTT.

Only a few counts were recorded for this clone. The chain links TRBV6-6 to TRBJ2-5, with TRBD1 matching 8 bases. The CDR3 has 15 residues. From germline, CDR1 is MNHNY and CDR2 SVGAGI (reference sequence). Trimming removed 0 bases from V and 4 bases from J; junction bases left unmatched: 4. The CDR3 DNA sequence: TGTGCCAGCAGTTACTCGATAGACAGGGGAGAGACCCAGTACTTC. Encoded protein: CASSYSIDRGETQYF.

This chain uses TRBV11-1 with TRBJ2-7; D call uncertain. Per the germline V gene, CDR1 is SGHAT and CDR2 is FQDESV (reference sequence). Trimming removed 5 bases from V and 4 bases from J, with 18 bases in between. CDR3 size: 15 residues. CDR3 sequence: CASSPTEAHTYEQYF. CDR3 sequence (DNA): TGTGCCAGCAGCCCGACCGAGGCACACACTTACGAGCAGTACTTC.

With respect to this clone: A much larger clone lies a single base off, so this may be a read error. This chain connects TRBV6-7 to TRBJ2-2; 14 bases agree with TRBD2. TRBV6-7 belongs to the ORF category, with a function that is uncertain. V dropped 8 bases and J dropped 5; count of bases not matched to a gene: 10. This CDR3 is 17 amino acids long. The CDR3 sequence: CASGGTSGRMGTGELFF. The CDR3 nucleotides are TGTGCCAGCGGGGGGACTAGCGGGAGAATGGGTACCGGGGAGCTGTTTTTT.

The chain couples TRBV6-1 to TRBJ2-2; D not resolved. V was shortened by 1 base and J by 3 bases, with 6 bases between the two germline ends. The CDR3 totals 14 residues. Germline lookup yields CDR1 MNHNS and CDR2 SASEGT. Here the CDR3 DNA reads TGTGCCAGCAGTGAAGTGAGAGACACCGGGGAGCTGTTTTTT. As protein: CASSEVRDTGELFF.

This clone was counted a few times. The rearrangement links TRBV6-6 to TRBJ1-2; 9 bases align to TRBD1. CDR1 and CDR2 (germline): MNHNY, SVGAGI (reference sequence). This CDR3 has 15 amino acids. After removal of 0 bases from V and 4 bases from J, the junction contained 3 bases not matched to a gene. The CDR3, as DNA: TGTGCCAGCAGTTACTCGCGGACAGGGGTCTATGGCTACACCTTC. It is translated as CASSYSRTGVYGYTF.

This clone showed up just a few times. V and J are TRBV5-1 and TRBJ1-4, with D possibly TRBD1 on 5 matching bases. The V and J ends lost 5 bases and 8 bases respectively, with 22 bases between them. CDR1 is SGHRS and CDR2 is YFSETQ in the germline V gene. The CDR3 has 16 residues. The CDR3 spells CASRLAAGGGQEKLFF. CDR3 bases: TGCGCCAGCAGGTTAGCGGCCGGGGGTGGGCAGGAAAAACTGTTTTTT.

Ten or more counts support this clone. CDR3 bases: TGTGCCAGTAGTATAGGCGGGGAGGGCTACGAGCAGTACTTC. Its translation is CASSIGGEGYEQYF. This rearrangement joins TRBV19 to TRBJ2-7; the match to TRBD2 covers 7 bases. This CDR3 contains 14 residues. From germline, CDR1 is LNHDA and CDR2 SQIVND (reference sequence). Trimming removed 1 base from V and 3 bases from J; junction bases left unmatched: 3.